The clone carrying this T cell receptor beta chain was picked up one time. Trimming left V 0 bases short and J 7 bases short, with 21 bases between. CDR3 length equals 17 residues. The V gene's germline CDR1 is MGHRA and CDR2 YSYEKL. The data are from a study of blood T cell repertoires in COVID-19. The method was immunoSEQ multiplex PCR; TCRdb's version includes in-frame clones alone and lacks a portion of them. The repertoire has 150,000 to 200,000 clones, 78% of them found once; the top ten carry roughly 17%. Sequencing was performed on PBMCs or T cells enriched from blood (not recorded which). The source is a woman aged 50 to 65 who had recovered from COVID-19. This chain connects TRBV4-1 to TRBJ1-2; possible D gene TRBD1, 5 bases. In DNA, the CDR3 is TGCGCCAGCAGCCAAGATCATGTAGGCAGGGAGGGGCTTGGCTACACCTTC. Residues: CASSQDHVGREGLGYTF.